These 19 T cell receptor beta chains were all obtained from the same sample, sequenced in a study of T cell responses to AZD1222 COVID-19 vaccine. This table comes from immunoSEQ multiplex PCR, and its TCRdb copy is limited to in-frame clones, with some not included. The sample has some 160,000 clones; roughly 90% are singletons. Source: peripheral blood, taken on day 0 of AZD1222 vaccination. The receptors derive from an adult in good health.

J is TRBJ1-6 and V is TRBV28; D call uncertain. With 6 bases removed from V and 0 bases from J, the gap between germline ends came to 12 bases. This CDR3 region has 16 residues. Germline CDR1 MDHEN, CDR2 SYDVKM. CDR3 in DNA: TGTGCCAGCAGCACCGACATTCGCTCCTATAATTCACCCCTCCACTTT. Translating it yields CASSTDIRSYNSPLHF.

This chain uses TRBV29-1 with TRBJ1-2, with no clear D. Germline V CDR1 and CDR2: SQVTM, ANQGSEA. The CDR3 length is 13 residues. Trimming removed 7 bases from V and 5 bases from J, with 17 bases in between. CDR3 sequence: CSDYRGVGYGYTF. Written as DNA, the CDR3 is TGCAGCGACTATCGAGGAGTCGGATATGGCTACACCTTC. Full variable domain (rest looked up from reference TRBV29-1 and TRBJ1-2): SAVISQKPSRDICQRGTSLTIQCQVDSQVTMMFWYRQQPGQSLTLIATANQGSEATYESGFVIDKFPISRPNLTFSTLTVSNMSPEDSSIYLCSDYRGVGYGYTFGSGTRLTVV.

The rearrangement links TRBV19 to TRBJ1-6, with D uncertain. This CDR3 spans 16 amino acids. V gave up 9 bases and J gave up 0 bases, with 15 bases separating them. The germline V gene has CDR1 LNHDA and CDR2 SQIVND (reference sequence). CDR3 sequence (DNA): TGTGCCAGCACCACTGTGAAGGGCTCCTATAATTCACCCCTCCACTTT. Amino acids: CASTTVKGSYNSPLHF.

With regard to this clone: A junction end diverges from the germline sequence, so it may reflect a read error. V is TRBV4-3 and J is TRBJ1-1; no firm D call. The CDR3 totals 13 residues. CDR1 and CDR2 from the germline V gene are LGHNA and YSLEER. This CDR3 is CASSQEMKTEAFF. The CDR3 nucleotides read TGCGCCAGCAGCCAAGAGATGAAAACTGAAGCTTTCTTT.

This chain joins TRBV4-2 and TRBJ1-1; 8 bases are shared with TRBD1. V lost 4 bases and J lost 3; bases outside the gene matches: 4. The CDR3 has 14 residues. Per the germline V gene, CDR1 is LGHNA and CDR2 is YNFKEQ. The CDR3 bases are TGTGCCAGCAGCCCCCAGGGGGCGGACACTGAAGCTTTCTTT. It translates to CASSPQGADTEAFF.

CDR3 DNA: TGTGCCACCAGCAGAGCCCCCAGGGAACAGCCCCAGCATTTT. Protein product: CATSRAPREQPQHF. This rearrangement joins TRBV15 to TRBJ1-5, with a possible D match to TRBD1 (5 bases). The CDR3 consists of 14 residues. CDR1 is LNHNV and CDR2 is YYDKDF in the germline V gene (reference sequence). V shed 1 base and J shed 7 bases, with 11 bases lying between them.

The J gene is TRBJ1-1, the V gene TRBV5-4; D may be TRBD1 (6 bases). Germline V CDR1 and CDR2: SGHNT, YYREEE (reference sequence). This CDR3 is 14 amino acids long. The ends were cut back, 1 base at V and 3 bases at J, with 10 bases in the middle. The CDR3 spells CASSLRGAHTEAFF. The CDR3 nucleotides are TGTGCCAGCAGCTTGCGGGGGGCGCACACTGAAGCTTTCTTT. Complete variable domain (other parts from reference TRBV5-4 and TRBJ1-1): ETGVTQSPTHLIKTRGQQVTLRCSSQSGHNTVSWYQQALGQGPQFIFQYYREEENGRGNFPPRFSGLQFPNYSSELNVNALELDDSALYLCASSLRGAHTEAFFGQGTRLTVV.

The chain couples TRBV27 to TRBJ2-5; TRBD1 is a possible D gene (6 bases). Per germline, CDR1 MNHEY and CDR2 SMNVEV (reference sequence). V lost 0 bases, J lost 5 bases, and 10 bases lay in between. The CDR3 covers 14 residues. The CDR3 spells CASSLSYRGETQYF. DNA of the CDR3: TGTGCCAGCAGTTTATCTTATAGGGGGGAGACCCAGTACTTC.

As for this clone: Other DNA sequences in this specimen translate into the identical CDR3. This chain uses TRBV30 with TRBJ2-2, with 9 bases lining up with TRBD2. The trim removed 0 bases at V and 4 bases at J, leaving 3 bases unmatched. In germline, CDR1 is GTSNPN, CDR2 SVGIG (reference sequence). The CDR3 loop spans 15 amino acids. The CDR3 bases are TGTGCCTGGAGTGTATTAGCGGGAGCCACCGGGGAGCTGTTTTTT. Translated, it gives CAWSVLAGATGELFF.

J is TRBJ1-4 and V is TRBV4-3, with TRBD1 matching over 8 bases. V was pared by 0 bases and J by 5 bases, with 5 bases of the junction left unmatched. This CDR3 contains 16 residues. The germline gives CDR1 LGHNA, CDR2 YSLEER. This CDR3 reads CASSQDGRGRNEKLFF. CDR3 bases: TGCGCCAGCAGCCAAGATGGCAGGGGGCGGAATGAAAAACTGTTTTTT.

This clone was observed a handful of times. CDR3 in amino acids: CASIGLAGAGQYF. CDR3 nucleotide sequence: TGTGCCAGCATAGGGCTAGCGGGAGCGGGGCAGTACTTC. This chain joins TRBV6-4 and TRBJ2-7; 10 bases fit TRBD2. The length of the CDR3 is 13 residues. The germline V gene has CDR1 MRHNA and CDR2 SNTAGT. Losses at the gene ends were 7 bases for V and 9 bases for J; bases not matched to a gene: 9.

The V call is TRBV7-2, the J call TRBJ1-1; D unclear. Per the germline V gene, CDR1 is SGHTA and CDR2 is FQGNSA. Deletions cut 4 bases from V and 1 base from J, with 13 bases between. CDR3 size: 15 residues. CDR3 loop: CASSYQERANTEAFF. The CDR3 DNA follows: TGTGCCAGCAGCTATCAAGAGAGGGCGAACACTGAAGCTTTCTTT.

This chain uses TRBV7-9 with TRBJ1-4, with D maybe TRBD1 (5 bases). Germline assignment: CDR1 SEHNR and CDR2 FQNEAQ (reference sequence). The V gene lost 5 bases and the J gene lost 7 bases, with 20 bases spanning the gap. The CDR3 length is 16 residues. CDR3: CASSLGTGAIGEKLFF. CDR3 DNA sequence: TGTGCCAGCAGCCTTGGGACCGGAGCGATTGGTGAAAAACTGTTTTTT.

CDR3 coding DNA: TGCAGCGTTGAAGCAGGGGCTGAAGCTTTCTTT. It yields the protein CSVEAGAEAFF. The chain links TRBV29-1 to TRBJ1-1, with a possible D match to TRBD1 (6 bases). Trimming shortened V by 1 base and J by 6 bases, and 6 bases separated the two germline ends. This CDR3 is built from 11 residues. Germline CDR1 is SQVTM and CDR2 is ANQGSEA.

This sequence joins TRBV6-5 and TRBJ2-3; the D is unclear. Germline V lookup: CDR1 MNHEY, CDR2 SVGAGI. CDR3 size: 11 residues. Deletions cut 2 bases from V and 8 bases from J, with 5 bases between. DNA for the CDR3: TGTGCCAGCAGTTACGTGGGTACGCAGTATTTT. The encoded protein is CASSYVGTQYF.

The chain couples TRBV3-1 (or the pseudogene TRBV3-2) to TRBJ1-1, with 8 bases fitting TRBD1. The V gene's germline CDR1 is LGHDT and CDR2 YNNKEL (reference sequence). V lost 4 bases and J lost 3; bases outside the gene matches: 4. The CDR3 has 14 residues. CDR3 DNA sequence: TGTGCCAGCAGCCGTGGACAGGGAGACACTGAAGCTTTCTTT. The encoded protein is CASSRGQGDTEAFF.

The chain uses TRBV6-5 and TRBJ2-7, with D perhaps assigned TRBD1 or TRBD2 (5 bases each). Deletions cut 2 bases from V and 0 bases from J, with 11 bases between. Germline V lookup: CDR1 MNHEY, CDR2 SVGAGI. The CDR3 extends over 15 amino acids. The CDR3 DNA reads TGTGCCAGCAGTTACATGCCAGGGAGCTCCTACGAGCAGTACTTC. It translates to CASSYMPGSSYEQYF.

The rearrangement links TRBV5-1 to TRBJ1-1, with a weak D call TRBD1 (6 bases). Germline V CDR1 and CDR2: SGHRS, YFSETQ. The CDR3 extends over 15 amino acids. Trimming took off 1 base at V and 7 bases at J, with 17 bases between the two ends. This CDR3 reads CASSLPSSGGGEAFF. CDR3 DNA: TGCGCCAGCAGCTTGCCCTCATCCGGAGGGGGTGAAGCTTTCTTT.

The chain uses TRBV27 and TRBJ2-7, with D possibly matching TRBD2 (5 bases). The CDR3 covers 13 residues. V shed 5 bases and J shed 3 bases, with 11 bases lying between them. The germline CDR1 and CDR2 sequences are MNHEY and SMNVEV (reference sequence). CDR3 nucleotide sequence: TGTGCCAGCAGTCCTCGGACTGTCTACGAGCAGTACTTC. Translating it yields CASSPRTVYEQYF.